One and the same sample provided the 18 T cell receptor beta chains below, sequenced in a study of blood T cell repertoires in COVID-19. TCRdb keeps only in-frame clones here, not all; method: immunoSEQ multiplex PCR. The table shows approximately 73,000 clones, with roughly 86% occurring only once. The specimen sequenced was peripheral blood. These receptors all come from a woman in her sixties or seventies with acute or convalescent COVID-19.

The rearrangement uses TRBV7-2 and TRBJ2-5, with 8 bases lining up with TRBD1. CDR1 and CDR2 from the germline V gene are SGHTA and FQGNSA. This CDR3 spans 14 amino acids. V was clipped by 5 bases and J by 5 bases; unmatched bases: 7. This CDR3 reads CASSEGQAMETQYF. CDR3 DNA: TGTGCCAGCAGCGAGGGACAGGCGATGGAGACCCAGTACTTC.

The V call is TRBV27, the J call TRBJ1-4; TRBD1 matches 7 bases. J lost 8 bases, V lost 4 bases, and 13 bases had no gene match. Germline V gives CDR1 MNHEY, CDR2 SMNVEV (reference sequence). This CDR3 is 16 amino acids long. CDR3 protein: CASSSNRDSLGEKLFF. CDR3 bases: TGTGCCAGCAGTTCAAACCGGGACAGTCTGGGGGAAAAACTGTTTTTT.

The gene calls are TRBV4-2 and TRBJ1-1; perhaps TRBD1 as D (6 bases). The CDR3 runs 17 residues. V was trimmed by 0 bases and J by 1 base, leaving 15 bases between them. The germline V gene has CDR1 LGHNA and CDR2 YNFKEQ. The CDR3 nucleotides are TGTGCCAGCAGCCAAGACCCCGGGACATTAAAGAACACTGAAGCTTTCTTT. Translating it yields CASSQDPGTLKNTEAFF.

V is TRBV5-1 and J is TRBJ1-6; TRBD1 might be the D (5 bases). Germline CDR1 and CDR2: SGHRS and YFSETQ. There are 15 residues in the CDR3. The ends were cut back, 0 bases at V and 8 bases at J, with 12 bases in the middle. For the CDR3, the DNA is TGCGCCAGCAGCTTGGGTCTTCCAGGGCATTCACCCCTCCACTTT. As protein: CASSLGLPGHSPLHF.

The J gene is TRBJ1-2, the V gene TRBV12-3 or TRBV12-4; 7 positions agree with TRBD1. The CDR3 is 13 amino acids. V lost 6 bases and J lost 3; bases outside the gene matches: 4. The CDR3: CASSMGQHYGYTF. The CDR3 DNA follows: TGTGCCAGCAGCATGGGACAGCACTATGGCTACACCTTC.

The chain carries TRBV6-5 and TRBJ2-7; TRBD1 might be the D (5 bases). CDR3 size: 16 residues. Trimming took 0 bases from V and 6 from J, leaving 18 bases between them. CDR1 is MNHEY and CDR2 is SVGAGI in the germline V gene. CDR3 nucleotides: TGTGCCAGCAGTTACTCTTTCCCCGCAGGGCTTGGCGAGCAGTACTTC. Translating it yields CASSYSFPAGLGEQYF.

V is TRBV9 and J is TRBJ1-2; tentatively, D is TRBD1 (6 bases). The CDR3 loop spans 15 amino acids. The germline gives CDR1 SGDLS, CDR2 YYNGEE. V lost 3 bases, J lost 2 bases, and 14 bases lay in between. The CDR3: CASSGTGGENYGYTF. CDR3 bases: TGTGCCAGCAGCGGGACTGGGGGCGAGAACTATGGCTACACCTTC.

This clone was seen more than once but under ten times. This chain connects TRBV4-3 to TRBJ2-3; the match to TRBD2 covers 8 bases. Germline CDR1 LGHNA, CDR2 YSLEER. The CDR3 has 13 residues. Trimming cost V 8 bases and J 4 bases; bases outside gene matches: 5. CDR3 amino acids: CASSGLGADTQYF. In nucleotides, the CDR3 is TGCGCCAGCTCGGGACTAGGGGCAGATACGCAGTATTTT.

The chain carries TRBV5-6 and TRBJ2-5; tentatively, D is TRBD1 (5 bases). Germline CDR1 and CDR2: SGHDT and YYEEEE. V shed 0 bases and J shed 7 bases, with 10 bases lying between them. The CDR3 contains 13 residues. CDR3 region: CASSLVQVVTQYF. As DNA, the CDR3 is TGTGCCAGCAGCTTGGTACAGGTTGTGACCCAGTACTTC. The full variable domain, with the rest looked up from reference TRBV5-6 and TRBJ2-5, is DAGVTQSPTHLIKTRGQQVTLRCSPKSGHDTVSWYQQALGQGPQFIFQYYEEEERQRGNFPDRFSGHQFPNYSSELNVNALLLGDSALYLCASSLVQVVTQYFGPGTRLLVL.

The V call is TRBV5-1, the J call TRBJ2-2; D perhaps matches TRBD2 (6 bases). This CDR3 is built from 17 residues. Trimming shortened V by 0 bases and J by 2 bases, and 14 bases separated the two germline ends. Germline V gene data show CDR1 as SGHRS and CDR2 as YFSETQ. CDR3 sequence reads: CASSLVGGQGNTGELFF. The CDR3 DNA reads as TGCGCCAGCAGCTTGGTTGGAGGGCAGGGTAACACCGGGGAGCTGTTTTTT.

The V call is TRBV19, the J call TRBJ2-7, with TRBD1 identical over 8 bases. Trimming at V came to 2 bases and at J to 3 bases, leaving 0 bases not matched to a gene. Germline CDR1 is LNHDA and CDR2 is SQIVND (reference sequence). This CDR3 region has 13 residues. The CDR3 nucleotides read TGTGCCAGTAGTATAACAGGGGGCTACGAGCAGTACTTC. Encoded protein: CASSITGGYEQYF.

This clone was observed once. The rearrangement uses TRBV18 and TRBJ2-6, with D tentatively TRBD2 (6 bases). The CDR3 sequence is 17 residues long. The germline CDR1 and CDR2 sequences are KGHSH and LQKENI. V dropped 0 bases and J dropped 0 bases, with 9 bases sitting between them. Here the CDR3 DNA reads TGTGCCAGCTCACCACCTACCGGGAGCTCTGGGGCCAACGTCCTGACTTTC. Translation: CASSPPTGSSGANVLTF.

The J gene is TRBJ1-6, the V gene TRBV5-5; 8 nucleotides agree with TRBD1. CDR3 length: 14 residues. The V gene end was trimmed by 4 bases and the J gene end by 12 bases; junction bases not matched to a gene: 9. Germline V gene lookup returns CDR1 SGHKS and CDR2 YYEKEE (reference sequence). The CDR3 loop is CASSQDRGGIPLHF. DNA for the CDR3: TGTGCCAGCAGCCAAGACAGGGGAGGGATACCCCTCCACTTT.

This chain connects TRBV19 to TRBJ1-5, with 7 bases matching TRBD1. Trimming at V came to 3 bases and at J to 6 bases, leaving 2 bases not matched to a gene. The CDR3 contains 13 residues. Germline V lookup: CDR1 LNHDA, CDR2 SQIVND (reference sequence). This CDR3 is CASSMTGFQPQHF. In DNA form, the CDR3 reads TGTGCCAGTAGTATGACAGGGTTTCAGCCCCAGCATTTT.

The chain combines TRBV5-1 with TRBJ2-1; D remains unclear. The ends were cut back, 3 bases at V and 8 bases at J, with 18 bases in the middle. CDR3 length equals 15 residues. Germline-derived CDR1 and CDR2 are SGHRS and YFSETQ. CDR3 residues: CASSSASEPADEQFF. CDR3 nucleotides: TGCGCCAGCAGCTCCGCTTCAGAACCCGCGGATGAGCAGTTCTTC.

Note on this clone: Distinct nucleotide sequences in the sample also encode this CDR3. V is TRBV30 and J is TRBJ2-5; D unresolved. With 0 bases removed from V and 5 bases from J, the gap between germline ends came to 10 bases. Germline loops: CDR1 GTSNPN, CDR2 SVGIG (reference sequence). The length of the CDR3 is 13 residues. This CDR3 is CAWSVRRRETQYF. In nucleotides, the CDR3 is TGTGCCTGGAGTGTACGCCGGCGGGAGACCCAGTACTTC.

This clone was seen only a few times. DNA for the CDR3: TGTGCCAGCAACACAGGGTTCAATGAGCAGTTCTTC. Protein product: CASNTGFNEQFF. V and J are TRBV2 and TRBJ2-1, with D maybe TRBD1 (6 bases). Germline CDR1 and CDR2: SNHLY and FYNNEI. Trimming took 7 bases from V and 6 from J, leaving 10 bases between them. The CDR3 covers 12 residues.

In its sample, this clone was seen once. V usage is TRBV6-5 and J usage is TRBJ1-1; perhaps TRBD1 as D (5 bases). The CDR3 spans 13 residues. Germline V CDR1 and CDR2: MNHEY, SVGAGI. V lost 0 bases and J 7 bases, leaving 9 bases between the germline ends. DNA for the CDR3: TGTGCCAGCAGTTACTCGCCAGGGAATGAAGCTTTCTTT. Its protein is CASSYSPGNEAFF.